This entry concerns a single TCR beta chain. Its antigen is not known. Here immunoSEQ multiplex PCR was the method, and the copy in TCRdb shows in-frame clones only, minus some. This sample has around 16,000 clones, with about 93% found just once. The CDR3 consists of 16 residues. Germline V gene lookup returns CDR1 GTSNPN and CDR2 SVGIG (reference sequence). V dropped 1 base and J dropped 5; count of bases not matched to a gene: 10. This record belongs to a study of T cells after posttransplantation cyclophosphamide. Study conclusions and caveats: Later post-transplant blood repertoires were often dominated by donor CD8+ memory clones. Recipient CMV seropositivity and CMV reactivation strongly tracked TRB clonality.

The naive gate required viable CD3+CD4+ or CD3+CD8+ cells with CCR7+CD45RA+CD45RO-CD95-CD27+CD28+ phenotype. The clonotype comes from a woman between 45 and 65 years old in good health and a related stem cell transplant donor. Sequenced sample: naive CD4+ T cells sorted from blood. The V and J genes are TRBV30 and TRBJ1-4; 7 nucleotides align to TRBD1. This chain's CDR3 is CAWSGTPGTDNEKLFF. The CDR3 coding sequence is TGTGCCTGGAGTGGAACACCCGGGACAGACAATGAAAAACTGTTTTTT.